The 11 T cell receptor beta chains reported below all come from one sample, sequenced in a study of blood T cell repertoires in COVID-19. TCRdb keeps only in-frame clones here, not all; method: immunoSEQ multiplex PCR. The repertoire holds around 130,000 clones, with over 80% as singletons. The specimen was peripheral blood. The receptors derive from a man between 65 and 79 years old with acute or convalescent COVID-19.

The V call is TRBV7-9, the J call TRBJ1-4, with TRBD1 matching 11 bases. CDR1 and CDR2 (germline): SEHNR, FQNEAQ (reference sequence). The CDR3 is 16 residues long. The trim removed 1 base at V and 13 bases at J, leaving 11 bases unmatched. Here the CDR3 reads CASSLVSGTGGIRLFF. In DNA, the CDR3 is TGTGCCAGCAGCTTAGTTTCCGGGACAGGGGGAATTAGACTGTTTTTT. The full variable domain, in which reference TRBV7-9 and TRBJ1-4 provide the parts outside the CDR3, is DTGVSQNPRHKITKRGQNVTFRCDPISEHNRLYWYRQTLGQGPEFLTYFQNEAQLEKSRLLSDRFSAERPKGSFSTLEIQRTEQGDSAMYLCASSLVSGTGGIRLFFGSGTQLSVL.

The CDR3 nucleotides are TGTGCCAGCAGTCCAGAGGGAGATACGCAGTATTTT. It specifies CASSPEGDTQYF. J is TRBJ2-3 and V is TRBV6-5, with a tentative D call TRBD2 (5 bases). CDR1 is MNHEY, CDR2 SVGAGI, per germline. This CDR3 spans 12 amino acids. With 5 bases removed from V and 5 bases from J, the gap between germline ends came to 8 bases.

The V call is TRBV7-9, the J call TRBJ1-5; D is unresolved. CDR3 length: 14 amino acids. Trimming left V 1 base short and J 4 bases short, with 8 bases between. CDR1 SEHNR and CDR2 FQNEAQ come from the germline V gene (reference sequence). The CDR3, as DNA: TGTGCCAGCAGCTTAGGCAGTCCTAATCAGCCCCAGCATTTT. Translated: CASSLGSPNQPQHF.

The chain carries TRBV19 and TRBJ1-4; D perhaps matches TRBD1 (5 bases). Trimming removed 7 bases at V and 8 bases at J, with 17 bases between. Germline loops: CDR1 LNHDA, CDR2 SQIVND (reference sequence). The CDR3 sequence is 14 residues long. CDR3 nucleotide sequence: TGTGCCAGTAAAATAGGTTCGCGGGACGAAAAACTGTTTTTT. This translates into CASKIGSRDEKLFF.

The genes are TRBV6-1 and TRBJ1-4; D is possibly TRBD1 (5 bases). Between the trimmed V and J ends, which lost 2 bases and 7 bases, there was a span of 14 bases. The CDR3 covers 15 residues. Germline lookup yields CDR1 MNHNS and CDR2 SASEGT. Here the CDR3 reads CASSELDRRGEKLFF. CDR3 DNA sequence: TGTGCCAGCAGTGAATTAGACAGAAGAGGTGAAAAACTGTTTTTT.

This rearrangement joins TRBV7-2 to TRBJ2-2; D is uncertain. Trimming stripped 2 bases from V and 6 bases from J, with 13 bases between. Germline V gene lookup returns CDR1 SGHTA and CDR2 FQGNSA. There are 15 residues in the CDR3. CDR3 residues: CASSLRWKAAGELFF. The CDR3 DNA reads as TGTGCCAGCAGCTTACGGTGGAAGGCGGCCGGGGAGCTGTTTTTT.

The chain is built from TRBV7-8 and TRBJ1-2; 8 nucleotides agree with TRBD1. From germline, CDR1 is SGHVS and CDR2 FQNEAQ. The junction had 7 bases not matched to a gene; V was cut back by 5 bases and J by 8 bases. The length of the CDR3 is 13 residues. The CDR3 coding sequence is TGTGCCAGCAGCCCCCGGACAGGGCAAGGCTACACCTTC. Its protein is CASSPRTGQGYTF.

This rearrangement joins TRBV2 to TRBJ1-1, with D perhaps TRBD1 (5 bases). V lost 0 bases to trimming and J lost 4 bases, with 9 bases between them. This CDR3 is built from 14 residues. CDR1 SNHLY and CDR2 FYNNEI come from the germline V gene. In DNA, the CDR3 is TGTGCCAGCAGTGAAGCTGTTAGGGGCACTGAAGCTTTCTTT. This translates into CASSEAVRGTEAFF. The whole variable domain, filled in from reference TRBV2 and TRBJ1-1, reads EPEVTQTPSHQVTQMGQEVILRCVPISNHLYFYWYRQILGQKVEFLVSFYNNEISEKSEIFDDQFSVERPDGSNFTLKIRSTKLEDSAMYFCASSEAVRGTEAFFGQGTRLTVV.

The J gene is TRBJ1-4, the V gene TRBV7-2; D is possibly TRBD1 (5 bases). CDR1 is SGHTA and CDR2 is FQGNSA in the germline V gene. This CDR3 has 15 amino acids. Trimming shortened V by 4 bases and J by 4 bases, and 13 bases separated the two germline ends. CDR3 sequence: CASSSQGTVNEKLFF. CDR3 in DNA: TGTGCCAGCAGCTCTCAGGGAACAGTTAATGAAAAACTGTTTTTT.

V and J are TRBV6-5 and TRBJ1-5; D is uncertain. This CDR3 region has 14 residues. Trimming shortened V by 6 bases and J by 4 bases, and 13 bases separated the two germline ends. CDR1 is MNHEY, CDR2 SVGAGI, per germline. CDR3 bases: TGTGCCAGCAGAAGCACGGGTCGGAATCAGCCCCAGCATTTT. This translates into CASRSTGRNQPQHF.

The chain joins TRBV28 to TRBJ1-2; 11 bases align to TRBD1. Losses at the gene ends were 6 bases for V and 7 bases for J; bases not matched to a gene: 7. In germline, CDR1 is MDHEN, CDR2 SYDVKM. This CDR3 region has 14 residues. In DNA form, the CDR3 reads TGTGCCAGCAGGTCCGGACAGGGGGCGCGTGGCTACACCTTC. This gives the protein CASRSGQGARGYTF.